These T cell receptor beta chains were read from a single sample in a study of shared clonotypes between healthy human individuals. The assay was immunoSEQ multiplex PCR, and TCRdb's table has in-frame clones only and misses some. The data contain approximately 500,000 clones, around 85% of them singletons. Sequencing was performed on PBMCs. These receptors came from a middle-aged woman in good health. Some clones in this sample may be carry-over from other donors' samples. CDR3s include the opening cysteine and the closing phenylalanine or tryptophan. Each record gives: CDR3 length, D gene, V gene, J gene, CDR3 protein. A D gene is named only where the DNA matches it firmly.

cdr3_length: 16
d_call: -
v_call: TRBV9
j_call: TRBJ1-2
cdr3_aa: CASSPRLGQPYYGYTF

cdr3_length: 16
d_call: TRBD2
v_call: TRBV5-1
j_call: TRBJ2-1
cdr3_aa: CDSSWTSGSVGNEQFF

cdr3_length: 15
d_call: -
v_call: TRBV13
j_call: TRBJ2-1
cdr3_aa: CASSFTVGQPVEQFF

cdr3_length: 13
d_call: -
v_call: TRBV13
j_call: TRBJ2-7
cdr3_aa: CASSLNQGYEQYF

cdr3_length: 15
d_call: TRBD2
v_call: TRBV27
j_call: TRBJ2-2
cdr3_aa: CASRLAGGNTGELFF

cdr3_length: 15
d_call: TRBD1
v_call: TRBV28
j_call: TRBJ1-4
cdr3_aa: CASSLWGQLNEKLFF

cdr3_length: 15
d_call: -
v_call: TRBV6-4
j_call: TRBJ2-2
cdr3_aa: CASSDRPGATGELFF

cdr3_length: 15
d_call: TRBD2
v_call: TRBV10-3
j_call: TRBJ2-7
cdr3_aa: CAISEGASGSYEQYF

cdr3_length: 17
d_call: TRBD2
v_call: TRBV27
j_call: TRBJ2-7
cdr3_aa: CASSPLGLAVPSYEQYF

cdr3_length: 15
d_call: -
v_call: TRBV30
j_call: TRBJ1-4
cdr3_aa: CAWSRNGGVGEKLFF

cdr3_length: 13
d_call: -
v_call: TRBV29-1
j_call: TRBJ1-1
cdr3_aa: CSALGQQNTEAFF

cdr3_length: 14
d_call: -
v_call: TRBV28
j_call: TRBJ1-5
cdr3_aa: CASSPLGRDQPQHF

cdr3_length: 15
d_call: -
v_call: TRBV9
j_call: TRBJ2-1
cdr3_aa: CASSGASSFYNEQFF

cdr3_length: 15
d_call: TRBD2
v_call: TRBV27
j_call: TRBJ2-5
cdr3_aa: CASSLSWGRAETQYF

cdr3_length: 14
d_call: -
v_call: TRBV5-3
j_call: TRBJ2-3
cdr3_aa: CARSLNKSTDTQYF

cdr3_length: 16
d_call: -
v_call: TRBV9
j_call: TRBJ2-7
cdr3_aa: CASSPVAGYRGGEQYF

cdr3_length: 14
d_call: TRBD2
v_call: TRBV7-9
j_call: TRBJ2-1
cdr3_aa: CASSYSGSHNEQFF

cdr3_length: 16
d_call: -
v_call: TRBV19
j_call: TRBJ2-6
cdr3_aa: CASSSPGHPGANVLTF

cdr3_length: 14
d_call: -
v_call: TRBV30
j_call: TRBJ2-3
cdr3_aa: CAWSAGLSTDTQYF

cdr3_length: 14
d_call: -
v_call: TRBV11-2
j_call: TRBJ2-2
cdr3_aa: CASSLEGITGELFF

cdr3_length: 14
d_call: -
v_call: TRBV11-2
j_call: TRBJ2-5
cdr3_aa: CASSLERQSETQYF

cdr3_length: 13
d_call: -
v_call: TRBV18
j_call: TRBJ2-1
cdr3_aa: CASSPWIGDEQFF

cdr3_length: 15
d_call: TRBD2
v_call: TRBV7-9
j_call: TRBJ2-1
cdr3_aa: CASSPRTSGRNEQFF

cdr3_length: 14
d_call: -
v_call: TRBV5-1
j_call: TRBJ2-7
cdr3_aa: CASSLGQMGDEQYF

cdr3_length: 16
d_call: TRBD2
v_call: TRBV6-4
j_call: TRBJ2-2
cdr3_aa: CASSVQLAGNTGELFF

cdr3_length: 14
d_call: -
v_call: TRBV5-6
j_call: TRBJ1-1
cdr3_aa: CASSLWGQVVEAFF

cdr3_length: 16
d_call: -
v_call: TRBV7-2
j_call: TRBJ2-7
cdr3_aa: CASSSVRGTLSYEQYF

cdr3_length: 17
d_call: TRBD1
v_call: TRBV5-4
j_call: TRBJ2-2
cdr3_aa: CASSLARQGAYTGELFF

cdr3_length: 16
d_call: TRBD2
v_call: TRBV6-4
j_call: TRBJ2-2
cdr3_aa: CASSVGLADNTGELFF

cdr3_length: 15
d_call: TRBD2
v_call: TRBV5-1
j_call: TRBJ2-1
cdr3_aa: CASSLMGSGNNEQFF

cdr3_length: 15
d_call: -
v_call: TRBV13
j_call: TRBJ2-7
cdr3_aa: CASSDRSTFSYEQYF

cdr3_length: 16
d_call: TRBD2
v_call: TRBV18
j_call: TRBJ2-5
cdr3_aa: CASSAWTSGSKETQYF

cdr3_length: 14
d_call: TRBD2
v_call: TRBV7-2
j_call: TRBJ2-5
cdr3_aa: CASSQTGTSARPYF

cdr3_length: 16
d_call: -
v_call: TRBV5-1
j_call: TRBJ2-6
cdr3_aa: CASSLNPGSGANVLTF

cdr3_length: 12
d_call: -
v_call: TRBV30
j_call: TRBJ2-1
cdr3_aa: CAWSDTPNEQFF

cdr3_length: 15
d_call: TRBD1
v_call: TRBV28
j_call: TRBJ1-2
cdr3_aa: CASTSDRGSNYGYTF

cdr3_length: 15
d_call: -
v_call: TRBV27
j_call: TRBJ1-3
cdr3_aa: CASSFLAGSGNTIYF

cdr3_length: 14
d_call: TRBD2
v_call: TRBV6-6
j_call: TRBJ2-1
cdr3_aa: CASSFLAGGNEQFF

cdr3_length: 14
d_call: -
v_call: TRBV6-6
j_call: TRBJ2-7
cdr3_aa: CASNPRDSGDEQYF

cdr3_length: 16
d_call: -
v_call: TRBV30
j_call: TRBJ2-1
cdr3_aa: CAWSVGGGTSYNEQFF

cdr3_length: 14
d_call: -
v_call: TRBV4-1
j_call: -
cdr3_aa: CASSQDGGAETQYF

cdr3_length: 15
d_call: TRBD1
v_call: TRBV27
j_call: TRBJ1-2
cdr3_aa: CASSPGQGINYGYTF

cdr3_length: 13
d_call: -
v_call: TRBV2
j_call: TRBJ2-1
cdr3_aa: CASSERLYNEQFF

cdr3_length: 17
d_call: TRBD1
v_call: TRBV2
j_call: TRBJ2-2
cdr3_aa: CASSNGQGAWGTGELFF

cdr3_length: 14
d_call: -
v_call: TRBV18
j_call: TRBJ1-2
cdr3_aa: CASSPRGRNYGYTF

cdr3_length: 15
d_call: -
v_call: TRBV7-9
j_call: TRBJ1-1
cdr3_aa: CASSLTTGPRTEAFF

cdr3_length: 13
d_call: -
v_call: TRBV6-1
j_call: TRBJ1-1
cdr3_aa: CASSVHGGEEAFF

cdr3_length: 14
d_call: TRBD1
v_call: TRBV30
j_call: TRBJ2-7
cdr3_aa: CACSSGTGWGEQYF

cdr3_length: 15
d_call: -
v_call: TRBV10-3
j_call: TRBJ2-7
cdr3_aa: CAISDTGTGAYEQYF

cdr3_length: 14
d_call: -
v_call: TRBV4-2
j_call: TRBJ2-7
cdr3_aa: CASSQTTSSYEQYF

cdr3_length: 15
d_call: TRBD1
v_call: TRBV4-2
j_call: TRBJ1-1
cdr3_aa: CASSRTGGRSTEAFF

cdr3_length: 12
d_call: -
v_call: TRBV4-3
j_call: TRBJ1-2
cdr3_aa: CASSQSNYGYTF

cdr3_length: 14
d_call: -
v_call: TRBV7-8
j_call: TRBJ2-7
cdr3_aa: CASSPRQRSYEQYF

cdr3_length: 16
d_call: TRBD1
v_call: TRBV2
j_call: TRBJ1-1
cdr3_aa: CASSEITGGLGTEAFF

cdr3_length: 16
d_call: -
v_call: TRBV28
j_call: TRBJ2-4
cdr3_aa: CASRNSGDGSKNIQYF

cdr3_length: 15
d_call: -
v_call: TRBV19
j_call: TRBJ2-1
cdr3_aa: CASTPRGEAYNEQFF

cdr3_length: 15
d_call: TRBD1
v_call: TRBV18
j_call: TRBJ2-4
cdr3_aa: CASSLTGQGLNIQYF